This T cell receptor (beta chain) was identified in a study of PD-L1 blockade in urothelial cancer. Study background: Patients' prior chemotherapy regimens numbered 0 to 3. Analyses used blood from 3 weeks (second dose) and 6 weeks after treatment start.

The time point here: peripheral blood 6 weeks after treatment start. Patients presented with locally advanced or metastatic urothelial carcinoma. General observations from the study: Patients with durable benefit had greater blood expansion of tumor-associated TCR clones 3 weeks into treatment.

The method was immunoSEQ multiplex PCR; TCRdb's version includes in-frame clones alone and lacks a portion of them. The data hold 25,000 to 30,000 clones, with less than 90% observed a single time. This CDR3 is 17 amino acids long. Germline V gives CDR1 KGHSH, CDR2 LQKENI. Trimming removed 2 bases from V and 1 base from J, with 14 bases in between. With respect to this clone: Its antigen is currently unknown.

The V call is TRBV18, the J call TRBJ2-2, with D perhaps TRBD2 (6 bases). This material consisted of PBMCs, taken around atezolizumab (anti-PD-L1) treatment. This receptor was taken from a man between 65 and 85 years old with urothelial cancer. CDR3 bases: TGTGCCAGCTCACCAACCGTTGGGGGGAAGAACACCGGGGAGCTGTTTTTT. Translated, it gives CASSPTVGGKNTGELFF.